These 26 T cell receptor beta chains came from one sample sequenced in a study of cytomegalovirus exposure and HLA in healthy donors. Both 60 Vbeta primers and 13 Jbeta primers went into the PCR. Sequencing used immunoSEQ multiplex PCR; TCRdb keeps in-frame clones, though not all of them. The table shows approximately 170,000 clones, with approximately 70% occurring only once. Specimen: PBMCs. The receptor source for this set is a man younger than 35 in good health and CMV-seropositive.

The V call is TRBV9, the J call TRBJ1-5; possibly TRBD1 for D (5 bases). CDR1 and CDR2 from the germline V gene are SGDLS and YYNGEE. V was cut by 3 bases and J by 0 bases, with 10 bases left in between. CDR3 length: 15 amino acids. The CDR3 sequence: CASSGDSYSNQPQHF. The DNA of the CDR3 is TGTGCCAGCAGCGGCGACAGTTATAGCAATCAGCCCCAGCATTTT.

In this sample, this clone turned up a few times. This sequence joins TRBV2 and TRBJ1-1, with D possibly being TRBD1 (5 bases). There are 13 residues in the CDR3. Germline CDR1 reads SNHLY; CDR2 reads FYNNEI. Trimming cost V 5 bases and J 1 base, with 8 bases left between them. The CDR3 sequence: CASSLRGNTEAFF. CDR3 DNA sequence: TGTGCCAGCAGTCTTAGGGGGAACACTGAAGCTTTCTTT.

This clone came up once. This chain joins TRBV23-1 and TRBJ1-1, with a possible D match to TRBD1 (6 bases). TRBV23-1 is treated as an ORF (open reading frame) with a function not yet certain. Trimming left V 1 base short and J 0 bases short, with 15 bases between. CDR3 length equals 17 residues. The chain's CDR3 is CASSQYGGQLVNTEAFF. For the CDR3, the DNA is TGCGCCAGCAGTCAATATGGGGGCCAGCTAGTGAACACTGAAGCTTTCTTT.

The sample holds a few counts of this clone. This rearrangement joins TRBV28 to TRBJ2-2, with no clear D. The germline gives CDR1 MDHEN, CDR2 SYDVKM. CDR3 size: 14 residues. The germline V and J ends were trimmed by 7 bases and 2 bases, with 11 bases remaining between them. The CDR3 DNA follows: TGTGCCAGCAAAGGTAACAGAAACACCGGGGAGCTGTTTTTT. Amino acids: CASKGNRNTGELFF.

A few counts support this clone. This chain links TRBV5-8 with TRBJ2-2; D uncertain. The CDR3 totals 15 residues. Trimming cost V 2 bases and J 1 base, with 9 bases left between them. CDR1 SGHTS and CDR2 YDEGEE come from the germline V gene. This chain's CDR3 is CASSFPERNTGELFF. The CDR3 DNA follows: TGTGCCAGCAGCTTTCCGGAGCGGAACACCGGGGAGCTGTTTTTT.

This clone appeared a few times. V usage is TRBV19 and J usage is TRBJ2-5; the match to TRBD1 covers 11 bases. The junction had 5 bases not matched to a gene; V was cut back by 9 bases and J by 5 bases. This CDR3 comprises 13 residues. CDR1 is LNHDA, CDR2 SQIVND, per germline (reference sequence). CDR3 amino acids: CASGTGGLETQYF. The CDR3 nucleotides are TGTGCCAGCGGGACAGGGGGTTTGGAGACCCAGTACTTC.

This chain links TRBV19 with TRBJ2-2; no clear D gene. Germline V CDR1 and CDR2: LNHDA, SQIVND (reference sequence). CDR3 length: 12 amino acids. Trimming stripped 6 bases from V and 8 bases from J, with 10 bases between. The chain's CDR3 is CASRVWAGELFF. CDR3 in DNA: TGTGCCAGTAGGGTATGGGCTGGGGAGCTGTTTTTT.

The chain links TRBV29-1 to TRBJ1-2; 7 bases are a match to TRBD1. Germline values: CDR1 SQVTM, CDR2 ANQGSEA. The CDR3 runs to 16 residues. After removal of 1 base from V and 5 bases from J, the junction contained 13 bases not matched to a gene. CDR3 nucleotides: TGCAGCGTTGAAGTCCCGACAGGGTCTTATGGGTATGGCTACACCTTC. Amino acids: CSVEVPTGSYGYGYTF. Full variable domain (remainder filled in from reference TRBV29-1 and TRBJ1-2): SAVISQKPSRDICQRGTSLTIQCQVDSQVTMMFWYRQQPGQSLTLIATANQGSEATYESGFVIDKFPISRPNLTFSTLTVSNMSPEDSSIYLCSVEVPTGSYGYGYTFGSGTRLTVV.

The chain links TRBV19 to TRBJ2-5; TRBD1 matches at 10 bases. This CDR3 spans 14 amino acids. Per the germline V gene, CDR1 is LNHDA and CDR2 is SQIVND (reference sequence). The V gene end was trimmed by 5 bases and the J gene end by 7 bases; junction bases not matched to a gene: 7. CDR3 in DNA: TGTGCCAGTAGTGAGACAGGGGGCCGCGCGACCCAGTACTTC. Its translation: CASSETGGRATQYF. Filled out from reference TRBV19 and TRBJ2-5, the complete variable domain reads DGGITQSPKYLFRKEGQNVTLSCEQNLNHDAMYWYRQDPGQGLRLIYYSQIVNDFQKGDIAEGYSVSREKKESFPLTVTSAQKNPTAFYLCASSETGGRATQYFGPGTRLLVL.

This clone was counted a few times. This rearrangement joins TRBV6-4 to TRBJ2-6; perhaps TRBD1 as D (6 bases). The germline V gene has CDR1 MRHNA and CDR2 SNTAGT. V shed 8 bases and J shed 2 bases, with 13 bases lying between them. This CDR3 is 15 amino acids long. The CDR3 region is CASSSGGTGANVLTF. As DNA, the CDR3 is TGTGCCAGCTCGTCTGGGGGCACTGGGGCCAACGTCCTGACTTTC.

The chain carries TRBV30 and TRBJ1-5; possibly TRBD1 for D (5 bases). The CDR3 consists of 13 residues. Germline CDR1 is GTSNPN and CDR2 is SVGIG (reference sequence). V was trimmed by 7 bases and J by 2 bases, leaving 12 bases between them. CDR3 in DNA: TGTGCCTTGGACAAAGGAGGCAATCAGCCCCAGCATTTT. Its translation is CALDKGGNQPQHF. The variable domain in full, completed from reference TRBV30 and TRBJ1-5, reads SQTIHQWPATLVQPVGSPLSLECTVEGTSNPNLYWYRQAAGRGLQLLFYSVGIGQISSEVPQNLSASRPQDRQFILSSKKLLLSDSGFYLCALDKGGNQPQHFGDGTRLSIL.

The V call is TRBV15, the J call TRBJ2-7; the D gene is possibly TRBD1 (6 bases). Germline CDR1 LNHNV, CDR2 YYDKDF (reference sequence). The ends were cut back, 5 bases at V and 5 bases at J, with 19 bases in the middle. This CDR3 is built from 15 residues. The CDR3 region is CATSFRQGSPNEQYV. The CDR3 region has the DNA TGTGCCACCAGCTTCCGGCAGGGGAGTCCAAACGAGCAGTACGTC.

This chain links TRBV14 with TRBJ2-3, with 10 nucleotides matching TRBD2. J was trimmed by 2 bases and V by 0 bases; bases with no gene match: 5. The CDR3 consists of 17 residues. Germline V gene lookup returns CDR1 SGHDN and CDR2 FVKESK. The CDR3 sequence is CASSQDRSGGATDTQYF. The CDR3 nucleotides are TGTGCCAGCAGCCAAGATAGGAGCGGGGGGGCCACAGATACGCAGTATTTT.

V and J are TRBV6-1 and TRBJ2-7, with D possibly being TRBD2 (6 bases). CDR1 MNHNS and CDR2 SASEGT come from the germline V gene. The CDR3 totals 15 residues. Trimming left V 5 bases short and J 4 bases short, with 18 bases between. This CDR3 is CASSQDPGTDYEQYV. DNA for the CDR3: TGTGCCAGCAGTCAAGACCCCGGGACTGATTACGAGCAGTACGTC.

The rearrangement links TRBV28 to TRBJ2-1; TRBD2 matches at 8 bases. V gave up 6 bases and J gave up 3 bases; unmatched junction bases: 7. Germline lookup yields CDR1 MDHEN and CDR2 SYDVKM. The CDR3 spans 15 residues. The CDR3 DNA is TGTGCCAGCAGCACGGGGGGGTCGGGCTACAATGAGCAGTTCTTC. It specifies CASSTGGSGYNEQFF.

As DNA, the CDR3 is TGTGCCATCAGTGAACGGGGTAGCGGGGGCTACAATGAGCAGTTCTTC. Encoded protein: CAISERGSGGYNEQFF. This chain uses TRBV10-3 with TRBJ2-1; 9 bases map to TRBD2. The CDR3 is made up of 16 amino acids. With V trimmed by 3 bases and J by 3 bases, 6 bases remained unmatched. Germline assignment: CDR1 ENHRY and CDR2 SYGVKD.

The chain joins TRBV5-8 to TRBJ1-2; TRBD1 is a possible D gene (6 bases). This CDR3 comprises 16 residues. V was shortened by 0 bases and J by 5 bases, with 17 bases between the two germline ends. Germline V gene data show CDR1 as SGHTS and CDR2 as YDEGEE. As DNA, the CDR3 is TGTGCCAGCAGCTTGGCCTTAACAGGGTATGGGTATGGCTACACCTTC. Translating gives CASSLALTGYGYGYTF. Combining the CDR3 with reference TRBV5-8 and TRBJ1-2 gives the whole variable domain EAGVTQSPTHLIKTRGQQATLRCSPISGHTSVYWYQQALGLGLQFLLWYDEGEERNRGNFPPRFSGRQFPNYSSELNVNALELEDSALYLCASSLALTGYGYGYTFGSGTRLTVV.

This rearrangement joins TRBV29-1 to TRBJ1-2; 7 bases align to TRBD1. Germline trimming cut 7 bases from V and 6 bases from J; bases unmatched to any gene: 8. Per germline, CDR1 SQVTM and CDR2 ANQGSEA. CDR3 length: 12 amino acids. This CDR3 reads CSGQEGADGYTF. The CDR3 nucleotides are TGCAGCGGGCAGGAGGGGGCCGATGGCTACACCTTC.

This clone was observed a few times. The chain combines TRBV7-6 with TRBJ2-2, with a weak D call TRBD1 (5 bases). The CDR3 runs to 16 residues. Trimming pared 0 bases from V and 4 bases from J, leaving 12 bases between. The germline V gene encodes CDR1 SGHVS and CDR2 FNYEAQ. The CDR3 sequence: CASSLAQAMGTGELFF. In DNA form, the CDR3 reads TGTGCCAGCAGCTTAGCACAGGCTATGGGCACCGGGGAGCTGTTTTTT.

This clone was detected only once. The chain links TRBV7-6 to TRBJ2-1, with 8 bases identical to TRBD2. The CDR3 contains 14 residues. The germline gives CDR1 SGHVS, CDR2 FNYEAQ. J gave up 6 bases and V 5 bases, and 6 bases lay outside the gene matches. The CDR3 region is CASSGSGTGNEQFF. In DNA form, the CDR3 reads TGTGCCAGCAGCGGTAGCGGGACGGGCAATGAGCAGTTCTTC.

The chain combines TRBV6-5 with TRBJ1-6; unclear D gene. The CDR3 has 15 amino acids. Germline CDR1 and CDR2: MNHEY and SVGAGI. Trimming took off 0 bases at V and 8 bases at J, with 11 bases between the two ends. CDR3 sequence: CASSYSRSLHSPLHF. Written as DNA, the CDR3 is TGTGCCAGCAGTTACTCGAGGTCCCTGCATTCACCCCTCCACTTT.

Comment on this clone: At the DNA level, this CDR3 is encoded by other sequences in the same sample as well. The rearrangement links TRBV27 to TRBJ1-5, with TRBD1 matching 7 bases. CDR3 length equals 14 residues. Germline CDR1 MNHEY, CDR2 SMNVEV (reference sequence). V shed 5 bases and J 4 bases; nucleotides not matched to a gene: 5. Here the CDR3 reads CASSLRQGNQPQHF. The CDR3 DNA is TGTGCCAGCAGTCTCCGACAGGGAAATCAGCCCCAGCATTTT.

The V gene is TRBV6-6, the J gene TRBJ2-7; 7 bases agree with TRBD2. The CDR3 has 16 amino acids. CDR1 is MNHNY, CDR2 SVGAGI, per germline (reference sequence). V lost 2 bases to trimming and J lost 2 bases; unmatched junction nucleotides: 9. CDR3 nucleotides: TGTGCCAGCAGTTACGGTCTAGCGGAACTAACCTACGAGCAGTACGTC. Translated, it gives CASSYGLAELTYEQYV.

The rearrangement links TRBV4-1 to TRBJ2-3; no clear D gene. This CDR3 is built from 16 residues. The V and J ends lost 1 base and 1 base respectively, with 12 bases between them. The germline gives CDR1 MGHRA, CDR2 YSYEKL. The CDR3 protein is CASSQVSRSRTDTQYF. CDR3 coding DNA: TGCGCCAGCAGCCAAGTCTCGCGGTCTCGCACAGATACGCAGTATTTT.

The V call is TRBV21-1, the J call TRBJ1-1; the table's D call, TRBD1, has no DNA check behind it. TRBV21-1 is deemed a pseudogene. This CDR3 comprises 17 residues. The CDR3 protein is CASRYRDRGTLNTEAFF. The CDR3 bases are TGTGCCAGCAGGTACCGGGACAGGGGGACTCTGAACACTGAAGCTTTCTTT.

This clone was seen a few times. The genes are TRBV2 and TRBJ2-2; TRBD2 matches at 10 bases. J lost 8 bases, V lost 4 bases, and 10 bases had no gene match. Germline loops: CDR1 SNHLY, CDR2 FYNNEI. This CDR3 contains 16 residues. The CDR3 sequence is CASSVGLAHNGGELFF. For the CDR3, the DNA is TGTGCCAGCAGTGTGGGACTAGCGCACAACGGGGGGGAGCTGTTTTTT.